What follows are 8 T cell receptor beta chains derived from one specimen sequenced in a study of CD8+ T cells in alopecia areata. RNA extraction was followed by reverse transcription into cDNA, which acted as the sequencing template. The data were produced by immunoSEQ multiplex PCR, yet TCRdb's version contains in-frame clones alone and is incomplete. Among 80,000 to 100,000 clones, more than 35% were seen once, and the ten largest hold approximately 1.4%. Specimen: CD4+ T cells sorted from blood. The receptors originated from a human donor with alopecia areata.

The chain's CDR3 is CASSVENSNQPQHF. In nucleotides, the CDR3 is TGTGCCAGCAGTGTGGAGAATAGCAATCAGCCCCAGCATTTT. V is TRBV6-1 and J is TRBJ1-5; no reliable D call. The ends were cut back, 4 bases at V and 0 bases at J, with 7 bases in the middle. The CDR3 runs 14 residues. Germline-derived CDR1 and CDR2 are MNHNS and SASEGT.

CDR3 bases: TGCAGCCCCCTAAAGGCAGATACGCAGTATTTT. Translation: CSPLKADTQYF. The V call is TRBV29-1, the J call TRBJ2-3, with D unclear. V was cut by 8 bases and J by 4 bases, with 10 bases left in between. Germline V gene lookup returns CDR1 SQVTM and CDR2 ANQGSEA. There are 11 residues in the CDR3.

The V and J genes are TRBV19 and TRBJ1-5, with D perhaps TRBD1 (6 bases). The germline V gene encodes CDR1 LNHDA and CDR2 SQIVND (reference sequence). CDR3 length equals 13 residues. V lost 8 bases and J 5 bases, leaving 13 bases between the germline ends. The chain's CDR3 is CASELGGDQPQHF. In DNA, the CDR3 is TGTGCCAGTGAACTAGGGGGGGATCAGCCCCAGCATTTT.

The chain carries TRBV5-1 and TRBJ2-5; D is uncertain. Trimming left V 0 bases short and J 3 bases short, with 9 bases between. This CDR3 contains 14 residues. Per germline, CDR1 SGHRS and CDR2 YFSETQ. The CDR3 protein is CASSLDRAKETQYF. CDR3 DNA sequence: TGCGCCAGCAGCTTGGATAGGGCTAAAGAGACCCAGTACTTC.

The chain combines TRBV14 with TRBJ2-7, with 7 bases matching TRBD1. Unmatched junction bases numbered 7, after V lost 2 bases and J lost 6 bases. CDR1 is SGHDN, CDR2 FVKESK, per germline. The CDR3 is made up of 14 amino acids. CDR3 coding DNA: TGTGCCAGCAGCCAACCAGGGGGTCTGCGCGAGCAGTACTTC. It yields the protein CASSQPGGLREQYF.

This clone occurred once. The chain carries TRBV30 and TRBJ1-5, with D unresolved. Deletions cut 2 bases from V and 2 bases from J, with 13 bases between. CDR3 size: 15 residues. In germline, CDR1 is GTSNPN, CDR2 SVGIG (reference sequence). CDR3 in amino acids: CAWSRSGTGNQPQHF. DNA for the CDR3: TGTGCCTGGAGTCGGTCAGGTACGGGCAATCAGCCCCAGCATTTT. Filled out from reference TRBV30 and TRBJ1-5, the complete variable domain reads SQTIHQWPATLVQPVGSPLSLECTVEGTSNPNLYWYRQAAGRGLQLLFYSVGIGQISSEVPQNLSASRPQDRQFILSSKKLLLSDSGFYLCAWSRSGTGNQPQHFGDGTRLSIL.

This clone was detected once. The V call is TRBV4-1, the J call TRBJ1-1, with D uncertain. CDR3 length: 17 residues. Germline V gene sequence: CDR1 MGHRA, CDR2 YSYEKL. V was shortened by 2 bases and J by 8 bases, with 24 bases between the two germline ends. The CDR3 region has the DNA TGCGCCAGCAGCCAAAGCGGTCGGGTATCCCCAGGATCGGAAGCTTTCTTT. It codes for CASSQSGRVSPGSEAFF.

Only a few counts were recorded for this clone. The chain has TRBV7-2 and TRBJ1-6; 9 bases are shared with TRBD1. There are 15 residues in the CDR3. V lost 1 base and J lost 10; bases outside the gene matches: 5. CDR1 and CDR2 (germline): SGHTA, FQGNSA. CDR3 protein: CASSLGTGDTSPLHF. The CDR3 coding sequence is TGTGCCAGCAGCTTAGGGACAGGGGACACCTCACCCCTCCACTTT.